A selection of T cell receptor beta chains follows, all from one sample in a study of T cells after yellow fever vaccination. TCRdb reprocessed the 5' RACE reads via MiXCR and lists one record per CDR3 protein. The data show approximately 300,000 distinct CDR3 sequences, around 6.8% seen once. Sequenced here: PBMCs, sampled 35 to 50 days after the first yellow fever vaccination. The source is a young man who received the YFV17D yellow fever vaccine. CDR3s leave out the opening cysteine and the closing phenylalanine or tryptophan. D genes are given only for firm matches. For some rows the clone size is stated as once, few or many, or as a class when expanded; others skip it.

CDR3,size,V,D
ASSKDREEQF,NA,TRBV7-9,TRBD1
SARDSGTSGARDTQY,many,TRBV20-1,TRBD2
SARDGRQYGYT,few,TRBV20-1,NA
ASRSGYNEQF,many,TRBV7-9,NA
SALVGTANSPLH,NA,TRBV20-1,TRBD1
SARGDTETQY,NA,TRBV20-1,NA
SASGTGTYEQY,few,TRBV20-1,TRBD1
ASSPRVREGYNEQF,few,TRBV12-3/TRBV12-4,TRBD2
ATSDFTLEPTKNIQY,NA,TRBV24-1,NA
ASSLFSGMGTDTQY,few,TRBV7-7,NA
ASSSGTALGYGANVLT,few,TRBV6-1,NA
AISESKVSDRAYSPPLH,NA,TRBV10-3,TRBD1
ASTPSGGGIGETQY,NA,TRBV5-1,TRBD2
ATSSAPNKEKLF,NA,TRBV15,NA
ASSSSGPPDTQY,NA,TRBV5-1,NA
SAIGGGTEAF,many,TRBV29-1,NA
SVADRGPGANVLT,few,TRBV29-1,TRBD1
ASKKGGGRETQY,NA,TRBV28,NA
ASSLAQVAKNIQY,few,TRBV7-9,NA
SATDPGETQY,NA,TRBV20-1,NA
ASTGGSTDTQY,few,TRBV30,NA
ASSQAATSLLYEQY,many,TRBV4-1,NA
AWTPGAEGNSPLH,NA,TRBV30,NA
ASSGGGGLQAEQF,few,TRBV2,TRBD2